The next 16 T cell receptor beta chains were all read from a single sample in a study of control samples from healthy donors and cancer patients. This table comes from immunoSEQ multiplex PCR, and its TCRdb copy is limited to in-frame clones, with some not included. The sample yields some 410,000 clones, approximately 92% seen once. Source material: PBMCs. These receptors came from a man aged 35-49 years with head and neck cancer.

The chain links TRBV28 to TRBJ1-5; no clear D. From germline, CDR1 is MDHEN and CDR2 SYDVKM. The CDR3 contains 15 residues. V lost 3 bases and J 0 bases, leaving 9 bases between the germline ends. The CDR3, as DNA: TGTGCCAGCAGTTTCAGTTTGAGTAGCAATCAGCCCCAGCATTTT. Its protein product is CASSFSLSSNQPQHF.

In DNA, the CDR3 is TGTGCCAGCAGCCAGGATATGGGACAGGGCAATCAGCCCCAGCATTTT. Translated, it gives CASSQDMGQGNQPQHF. This chain links TRBV4-2 with TRBJ1-5; 8 nucleotides agree with TRBD1. With 3 bases clipped from V and 2 bases from J, the junction kept 6 bases outside the gene matches. The germline V gene has CDR1 LGHNA and CDR2 YNFKEQ. The CDR3 spans 16 residues.

The genes are TRBV28 and TRBJ1-2; D unclear. CDR1 and CDR2 from the germline V gene are MDHEN and SYDVKM. CDR3 length: 12 amino acids. The CDR3 region has the DNA TGTGAGGGAAGATGGGCGAACTATGGCTACACCTTC. This gives the protein CEGRWANYGYTF.

The chain combines TRBV13 with TRBJ1-1; no reliable D call. V was pared by 2 bases and J by 5 bases, with 9 bases between. The germline V gene encodes CDR1 PRHDT and CDR2 FYEKMQ (reference sequence). The CDR3 length is 13 residues. Here the CDR3 reads CASSLNSLTEAFF. CDR3 DNA: TGTGCCAGCAGCTTAAACAGCCTTACTGAAGCTTTCTTT.

As DNA, the CDR3 is TGTGCCAGCGGGACGGGAGTAGGCACCGGGGAGCTGTTTTTT. Translating gives CASGTGVGTGELFF. The V and J genes are TRBV19 and TRBJ2-2; possibly TRBD2 for D (6 bases). Germline-derived CDR1 and CDR2 are LNHDA and SQIVND (reference sequence). Trimming pared 9 bases from V and 4 bases from J, leaving 15 bases between. This CDR3 has 14 amino acids.

V is TRBV19 and J is TRBJ2-1; a possible D gene is TRBD1 (6 bases). The CDR3 totals 14 residues. CDR1 is LNHDA and CDR2 is SQIVND in the germline V gene (reference sequence). V lost 7 bases and J lost 0, with 10 bases in between. The CDR3 reads CASTTGFSYNEQFF. For the CDR3, the DNA is TGTGCCAGTACCACAGGGTTCTCCTACAATGAGCAGTTCTTC.

The V gene is TRBV7-3, the J gene TRBJ2-7; the D gene could be TRBD1 or TRBD2 (5 bases each). The ends were cut back, 0 bases at V and 0 bases at J, with 9 bases in the middle. CDR1 and CDR2 from the germline V gene are SGHTA and FQGTGA. CDR3 size: 15 residues. CDR3 sequence (DNA): TGTGCCAGCAGCTTAACGGGGGTGACCTCCTACGAGCAGTACTTC. Residues: CASSLTGVTSYEQYF.

V usage is TRBV5-4 and J usage is TRBJ1-3; 7 positions match TRBD1. Trimming removed 4 bases from V and 0 bases from J; junction bases left unmatched: 13. The CDR3 runs to 18 residues. Germline V gives CDR1 SGHNT, CDR2 YYREEE (reference sequence). The CDR3 is CASSQWTGARGSGNTIYF. CDR3 DNA sequence: TGTGCCAGCAGCCAATGGACAGGCGCGAGGGGCTCTGGAAACACCATATATTTT.

The genes are TRBV29-1 and TRBJ2-2; TRBD2 aligns across 8 bases. CDR1 SQVTM and CDR2 ANQGSEA come from the germline V gene. V gave up 5 bases and J gave up 3 bases; unmatched junction bases: 8. The CDR3 length is 15 residues. DNA of the CDR3: TGCAGCGTTCCGCCGGGACTAGGAGACACCGGGGAGCTGTTTTTT. Translation gives CSVPPGLGDTGELFF.

V is TRBV9 and J is TRBJ1-1, with D possibly matching TRBD1 (5 bases). V lost 4 bases and J 2 bases, leaving 12 bases between the germline ends. The CDR3 totals 14 residues. The germline CDR1 and CDR2 sequences are SGDLS and YYNGEE. The CDR3 sequence: CASSPRGINTEAFF. The DNA of the CDR3 is TGTGCCAGCAGCCCCCGGGGGATAAACACTGAAGCTTTCTTT. The full variable domain, with the rest looked up from reference TRBV9 and TRBJ1-1, is DSGVTQTPKHLITATGQRVTLRCSPRSGDLSVYWYQQSLDQGLQFLIQYYNGEERAKGNILERFSAQQFPDLHSELNLSSLELGDSALYFCASSPRGINTEAFFGQGTRLTVV.

The chain carries TRBV3-1 (or the pseudogene TRBV3-2) and TRBJ2-7; D is undetermined. The CDR3 runs to 14 residues. Germline CDR1 reads LGHDT; CDR2 reads YNNKEL (reference sequence). Trimming took 0 bases from V and 3 from J, leaving 9 bases between them. CDR3 protein: CASSQEFLDYEQYF. DNA for the CDR3: TGTGCCAGCAGCCAAGAATTCCTGGACTACGAGCAGTACTTC.

The chain links TRBV6-5 to TRBJ1-1; no clear D. The CDR3 is made up of 14 amino acids. Germline V gene lookup returns CDR1 MNHEY and CDR2 SVGAGI. Deletions cut 2 bases from V and 4 bases from J, with 11 bases between. CDR3 residues: CASSYRNGITEAFF. The CDR3, as DNA: TGTGCCAGCAGTTACCGGAACGGGATCACTGAAGCTTTCTTT.

The chain joins TRBV3-1 (or the pseudogene TRBV3-2) to TRBJ2-1, with 10 bases that match TRBD2. CDR1 is LGHDT, CDR2 YNNKEL, per germline (reference sequence). The V gene end was trimmed by 4 bases and the J gene end by 5 bases; junction bases not matched to a gene: 8. The CDR3 runs to 16 residues. CDR3 in amino acids: CASSLSGTSADNEQFF. The CDR3 DNA reads TGTGCCAGCAGCCTGAGTGGGACTAGCGCGGACAATGAGCAGTTCTTC.

The V gene is TRBV27, the J gene TRBJ1-1, with a tentative D call TRBD1 (5 bases). V was cut by 6 bases and J by 1 base, with 12 bases left in between. CDR3 size: 14 residues. CDR1 is MNHEY, CDR2 SMNVEV, per germline (reference sequence). In DNA, the CDR3 is TGTGCCAGCAGACTACAGGAGGGGAACACTGAAGCTTTCTTT. The encoded protein is CASRLQEGNTEAFF.

The V call is TRBV24-1, the J call TRBJ1-1, with D possibly matching TRBD1 (5 bases). Germline loops: CDR1 KGHDR, CDR2 SFDVKD. There are 15 residues in the CDR3. Trimming stripped 0 bases from V and 0 bases from J, with 7 bases between. In DNA form, the CDR3 reads TGTGCCACCAGTGATTTGCGACAGATGAACACTGAAGCTTTCTTT. Its translation: CATSDLRQMNTEAFF.

The chain has TRBV6-1 and TRBJ1-1; maybe TRBD1 (5 bases). This CDR3 is built from 15 residues. CDR1 and CDR2 from the germline V gene are MNHNS and SASEGT. Trimming shortened V by 2 bases and J by 8 bases, and 18 bases separated the two germline ends. The CDR3 coding sequence is TGTGCCAGCAGTGAATGGGGGGGAGGGACCCTCGAAGCTTTCTTT. Translation gives CASSEWGGGTLEAFF.